The present entry profiles one T cell receptor (beta chain) with its context. As yet, its antigen is unknown. This specimen comes from a study of cytomegalovirus exposure and HLA in healthy donors. Study in general: The roughly 120 validation repertoires matched the 500 to 750 first-cohort repertoires in platform, a later analysis reported.

The V gene's germline CDR1 is KGHSH and CDR2 LQKENI. The CDR3 contains 15 residues. Trimming at V came to 3 bases and at J to 3 bases, leaving 1 base not matched to a gene. Some clones are missing from TCRdb's copy, which holds only in-frame ones; the method was immunoSEQ multiplex PCR. The sample yields about 110,000 clones, about 90% seen once. Study findings and constraints: Reportedly, diagnosis of cytomegalovirus status by the classifier showed high specificity and sensitivity.

Material: PBMCs. The chain links TRBV18 to TRBJ2-3; 12 bases are shared with TRBD2. This TCR derives from a woman between 18 and 29 years old in good health and CMV-seronegative. The CDR3 DNA follows: TGTGCCAGCTCACCGACTAGCGGGGGAACAGATACGCAGTATTTT. It specifies CASSPTSGGTDTQYF.